Sequencing of this T cell receptor (beta chain) was carried out in a study of PD-1 blockade in classical Hodgkin lymphoma. There was relapse after autologous stem cell transplantation in every patient, and there was variation in brentuximab vedotin exposure. Negative selection with magnetic separation was used to purify CD4+ T cells from thawed PBMCs. Measured with immunoSEQ multiplex PCR; TCRdb has only the in-frame clones, and not every one. Of about 12,000 clones listed, roughly 80% are singletons. This TCR came from a human donor with classical Hodgkin lymphoma. The source was CD4+ T cells from blood, collected at baseline.

Here the CDR3 DNA reads TGTGCCAGCAGTGAAGAGGAGGGGTTCTATGGCTACACCTTC. Its protein product is CASSEEEGFYGYTF. This chain uses TRBV2 with TRBJ1-2, with TRBD1 as a possible D gene (5 bases). The germline V gene has CDR1 SNHLY and CDR2 FYNNEI. V was clipped by 1 base and J by 4 bases, with 10 bases between them. The CDR3 has 14 amino acids.